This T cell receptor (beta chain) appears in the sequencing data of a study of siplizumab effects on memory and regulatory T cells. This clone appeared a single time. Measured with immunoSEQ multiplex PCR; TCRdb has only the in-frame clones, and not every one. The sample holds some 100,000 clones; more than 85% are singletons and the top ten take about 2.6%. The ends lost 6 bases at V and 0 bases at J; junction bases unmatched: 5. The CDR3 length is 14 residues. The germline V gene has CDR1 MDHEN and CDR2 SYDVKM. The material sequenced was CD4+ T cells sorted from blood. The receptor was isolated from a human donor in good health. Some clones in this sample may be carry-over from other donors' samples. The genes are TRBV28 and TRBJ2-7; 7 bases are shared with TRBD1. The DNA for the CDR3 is TGTGCCAGCAGCACCGGGACAGTCTCCTACGAGCAGTACTTC. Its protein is CASSTGTVSYEQYF.